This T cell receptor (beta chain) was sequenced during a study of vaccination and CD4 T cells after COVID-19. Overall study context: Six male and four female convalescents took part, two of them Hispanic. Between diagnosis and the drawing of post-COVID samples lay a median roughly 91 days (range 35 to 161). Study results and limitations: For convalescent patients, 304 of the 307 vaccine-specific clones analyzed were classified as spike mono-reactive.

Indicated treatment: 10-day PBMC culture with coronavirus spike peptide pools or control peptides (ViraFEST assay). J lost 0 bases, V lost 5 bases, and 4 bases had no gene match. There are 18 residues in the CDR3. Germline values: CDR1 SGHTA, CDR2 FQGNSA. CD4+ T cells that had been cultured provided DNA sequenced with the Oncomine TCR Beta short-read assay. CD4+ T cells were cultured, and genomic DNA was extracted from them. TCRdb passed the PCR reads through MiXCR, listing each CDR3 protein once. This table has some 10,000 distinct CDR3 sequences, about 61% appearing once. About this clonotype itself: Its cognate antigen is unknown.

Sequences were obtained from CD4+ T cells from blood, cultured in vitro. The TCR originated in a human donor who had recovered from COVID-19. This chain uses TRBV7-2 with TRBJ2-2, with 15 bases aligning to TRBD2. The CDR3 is CASSPRTSGGANTGELFF. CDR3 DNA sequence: TGTGCCAGCAGCCCGCGGACTAGCGGGGGGGCGAACACCGGGGAGCTGTTTTTT. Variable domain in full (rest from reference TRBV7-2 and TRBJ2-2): GAGVSQSPSNKVTEKGKDVELRCDPISGHTALYWYRQSLGQGLEFLIYFQGNSAPDKSGLPSDRFSAERTGGSVSTLTIQRTQQEDSAVYLCASSPRTSGGANTGELFFGEGSRLTVL.